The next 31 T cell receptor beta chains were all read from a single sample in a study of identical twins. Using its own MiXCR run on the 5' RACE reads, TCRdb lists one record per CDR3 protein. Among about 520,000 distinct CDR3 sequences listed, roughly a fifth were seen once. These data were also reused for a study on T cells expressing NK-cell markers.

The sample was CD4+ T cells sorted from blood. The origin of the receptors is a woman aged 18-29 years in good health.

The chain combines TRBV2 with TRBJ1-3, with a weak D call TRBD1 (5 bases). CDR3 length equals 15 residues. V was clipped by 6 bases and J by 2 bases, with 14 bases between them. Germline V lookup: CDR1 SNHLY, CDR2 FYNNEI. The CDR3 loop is CASRVQGAAGNTIYF. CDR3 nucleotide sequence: TGTGCCAGCAGGGTGCAGGGTGCTGCTGGAAACACCATATATTTT.

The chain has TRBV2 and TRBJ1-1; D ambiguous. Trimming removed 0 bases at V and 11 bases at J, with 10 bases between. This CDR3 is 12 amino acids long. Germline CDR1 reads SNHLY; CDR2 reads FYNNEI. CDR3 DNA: TGTGCCAGCAGTGAAGCGATCAACGATGCTTTCTTT. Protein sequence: CASSEAINDAFF.

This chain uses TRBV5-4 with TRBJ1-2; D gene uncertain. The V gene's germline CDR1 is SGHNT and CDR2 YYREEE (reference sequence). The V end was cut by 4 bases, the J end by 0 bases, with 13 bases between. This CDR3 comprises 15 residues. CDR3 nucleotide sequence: TGTGCCAGCAGCATCAACAGAGATTCTAACTATGGCTACACCTTC. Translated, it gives CASSINRDSNYGYTF.

CDR3 DNA: TGTGCCAGCTCAGCCCTAATAGGGGGAAACTACGAGCAGTACTTC. It encodes CASSALIGGNYEQYF. The gene calls are TRBV18 and TRBJ2-7, with D perhaps matching TRBD1 (6 bases). The CDR3 sequence is 15 residues long. Germline CDR1 reads KGHSH; CDR2 reads LQKENI. V lost 5 bases and J 3 bases, leaving 17 bases between the germline ends. The full variable domain, in which reference TRBV18 and TRBJ2-7 provide the parts outside the CDR3, is NAGVMQNPRHLVRRRGQEARLRCSPMKGHSHVYWYRQLPEEGLKFMVYLQKENIIDESGMPKERFSAEFPKEGPSILRIQQVVRGDSAAYFCASSALIGGNYEQYFGPGTRLTVT.

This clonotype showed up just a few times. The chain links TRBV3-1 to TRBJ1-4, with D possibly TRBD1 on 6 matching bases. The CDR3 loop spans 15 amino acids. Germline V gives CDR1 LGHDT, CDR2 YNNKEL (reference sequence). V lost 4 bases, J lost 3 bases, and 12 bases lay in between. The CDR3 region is CASSLRGRANEKLFF. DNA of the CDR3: TGTGCCAGCAGCCTACGGGGGCGGGCTAATGAAAAACTGTTTTTT.

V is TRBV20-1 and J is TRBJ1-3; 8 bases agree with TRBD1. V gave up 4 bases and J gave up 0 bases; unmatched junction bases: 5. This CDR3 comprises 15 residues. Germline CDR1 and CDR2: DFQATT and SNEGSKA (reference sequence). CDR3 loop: CSATQGAFSGNTIYF. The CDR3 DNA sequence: TGCAGTGCTACTCAGGGGGCCTTCTCTGGAAACACCATATATTTT.

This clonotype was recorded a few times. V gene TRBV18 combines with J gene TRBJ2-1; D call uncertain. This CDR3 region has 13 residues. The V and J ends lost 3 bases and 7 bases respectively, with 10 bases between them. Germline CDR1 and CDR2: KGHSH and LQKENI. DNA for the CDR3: TGTGCCAGCTCACCCACGACACGGAATGAGCAGTTCTTC. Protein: CASSPTTRNEQFF.

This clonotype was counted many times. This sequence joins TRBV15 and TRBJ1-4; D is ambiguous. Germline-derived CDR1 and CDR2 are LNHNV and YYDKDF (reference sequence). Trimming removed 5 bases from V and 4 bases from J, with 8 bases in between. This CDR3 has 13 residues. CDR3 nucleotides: TGTGCCACCAGCTTGAGGTTTAATGAAAAACTGTTTTTT. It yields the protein CATSLRFNEKLFF.

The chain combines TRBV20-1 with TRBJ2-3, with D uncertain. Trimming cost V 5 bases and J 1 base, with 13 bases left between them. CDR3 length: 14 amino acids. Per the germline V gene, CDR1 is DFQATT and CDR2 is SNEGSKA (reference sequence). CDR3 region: CSALKPSGTDTQYF. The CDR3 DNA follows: TGCAGTGCTTTGAAACCTTCGGGCACAGATACGCAGTATTTT.

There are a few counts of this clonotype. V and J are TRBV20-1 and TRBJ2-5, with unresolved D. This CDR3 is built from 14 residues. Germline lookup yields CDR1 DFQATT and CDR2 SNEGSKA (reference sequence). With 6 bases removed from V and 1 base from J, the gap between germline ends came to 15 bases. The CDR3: CSATGLSTQETQYF. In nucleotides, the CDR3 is TGCAGTGCCACGGGCCTTTCCACCCAAGAGACCCAGTACTTC.

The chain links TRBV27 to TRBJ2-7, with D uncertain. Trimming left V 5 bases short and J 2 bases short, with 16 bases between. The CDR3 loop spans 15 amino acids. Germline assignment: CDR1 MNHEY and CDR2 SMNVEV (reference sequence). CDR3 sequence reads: CASSPMRSRAYEQYF. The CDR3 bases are TGTGCCAGCAGTCCCATGCGCTCAAGGGCCTACGAGCAGTACTTC.

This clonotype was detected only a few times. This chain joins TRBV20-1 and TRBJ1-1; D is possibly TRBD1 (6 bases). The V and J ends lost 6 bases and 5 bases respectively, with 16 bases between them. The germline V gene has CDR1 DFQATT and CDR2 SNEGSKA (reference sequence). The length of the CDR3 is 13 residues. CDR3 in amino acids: CSALGTRMTEAFF. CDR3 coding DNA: TGCAGTGCACTTGGGACACGGATGACTGAAGCTTTCTTT.

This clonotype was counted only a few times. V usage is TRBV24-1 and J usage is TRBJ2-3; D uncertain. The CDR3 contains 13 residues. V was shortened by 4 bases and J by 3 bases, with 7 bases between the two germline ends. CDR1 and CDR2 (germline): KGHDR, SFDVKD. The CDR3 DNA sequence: TGTGCCACCAGTGAGAAAGGTACAGATACGCAGTATTTT. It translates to CATSEKGTDTQYF.

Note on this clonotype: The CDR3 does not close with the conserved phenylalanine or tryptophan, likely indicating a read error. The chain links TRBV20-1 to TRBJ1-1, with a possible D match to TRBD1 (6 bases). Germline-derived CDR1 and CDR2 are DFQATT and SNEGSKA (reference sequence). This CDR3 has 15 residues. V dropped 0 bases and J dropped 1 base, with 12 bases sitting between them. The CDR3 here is CSARDEGVPNTEAFS. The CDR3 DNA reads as TGCAGTGCTAGAGATGAGGGGGTGCCGAACACTGAAGCTTTCTCT.

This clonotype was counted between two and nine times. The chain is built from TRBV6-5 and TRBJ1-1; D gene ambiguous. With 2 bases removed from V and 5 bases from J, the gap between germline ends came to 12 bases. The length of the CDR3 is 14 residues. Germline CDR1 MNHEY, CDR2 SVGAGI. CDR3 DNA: TGTGCCAGCAGTTACGGGCAGTCTAGTACTGAAGCTTTCTTT. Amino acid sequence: CASSYGQSSTEAFF.

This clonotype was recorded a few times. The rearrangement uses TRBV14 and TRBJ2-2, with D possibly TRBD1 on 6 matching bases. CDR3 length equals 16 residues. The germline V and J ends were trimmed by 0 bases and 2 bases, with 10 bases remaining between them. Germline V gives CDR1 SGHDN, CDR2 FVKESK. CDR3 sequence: CASSQDTGSNTGELFF. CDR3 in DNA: TGTGCCAGCAGCCAAGATACAGGGTCAAACACCGGGGAGCTGTTTTTT.

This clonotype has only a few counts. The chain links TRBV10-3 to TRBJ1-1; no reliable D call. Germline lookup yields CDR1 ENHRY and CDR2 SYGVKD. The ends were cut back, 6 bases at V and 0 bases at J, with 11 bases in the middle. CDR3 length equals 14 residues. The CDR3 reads CAIRADKMNTEAFF. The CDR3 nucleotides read TGTGCCATCAGGGCTGACAAGATGAACACTGAAGCTTTCTTT.

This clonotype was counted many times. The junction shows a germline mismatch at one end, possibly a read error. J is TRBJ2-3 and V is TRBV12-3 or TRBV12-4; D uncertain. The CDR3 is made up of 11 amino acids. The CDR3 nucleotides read TGTGCCAGCAGCTTAGAAGATACGCAGTATTTT. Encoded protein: CASSLEDTQYF.

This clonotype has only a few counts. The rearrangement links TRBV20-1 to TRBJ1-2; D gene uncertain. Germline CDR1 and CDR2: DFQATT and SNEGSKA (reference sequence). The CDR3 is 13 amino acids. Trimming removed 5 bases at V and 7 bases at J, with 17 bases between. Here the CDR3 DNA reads TGCAGTGCTGGCCCGCCGCTTCGGGGTGGCTACACCTTC. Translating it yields CSAGPPLRGGYTF.

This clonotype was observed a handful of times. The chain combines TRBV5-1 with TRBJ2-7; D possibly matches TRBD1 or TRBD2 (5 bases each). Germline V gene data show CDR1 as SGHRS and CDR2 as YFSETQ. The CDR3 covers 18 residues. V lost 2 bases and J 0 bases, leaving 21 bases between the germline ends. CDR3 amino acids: CASSLNGDVRIRSYEQYF. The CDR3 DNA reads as TGCGCCAGCAGCTTAAATGGGGACGTCCGAATTCGCTCCTACGAGCAGTACTTC.

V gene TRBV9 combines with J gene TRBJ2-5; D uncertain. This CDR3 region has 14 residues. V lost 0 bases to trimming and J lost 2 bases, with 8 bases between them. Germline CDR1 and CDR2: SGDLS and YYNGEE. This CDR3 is CASSVARQQETQYF. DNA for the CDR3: TGTGCCAGCAGCGTAGCTCGGCAGCAAGAGACCCAGTACTTC.

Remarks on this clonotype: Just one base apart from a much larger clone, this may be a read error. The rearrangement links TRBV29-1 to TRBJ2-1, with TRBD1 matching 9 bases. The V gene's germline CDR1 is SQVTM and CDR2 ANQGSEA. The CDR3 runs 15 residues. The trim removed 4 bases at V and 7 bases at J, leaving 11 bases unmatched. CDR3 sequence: CSVALSYRGQNEQFF. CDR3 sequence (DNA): TGCAGCGTTGCCCTCTCTTACAGGGGGCAGAATGAGCAGTTCTTC.

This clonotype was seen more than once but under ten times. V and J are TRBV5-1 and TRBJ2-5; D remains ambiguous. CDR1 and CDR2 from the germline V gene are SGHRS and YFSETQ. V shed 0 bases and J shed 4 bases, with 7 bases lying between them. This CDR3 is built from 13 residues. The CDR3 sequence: CASSLGFIETQYF. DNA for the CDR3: TGCGCCAGCAGCTTGGGGTTCATAGAGACCCAGTACTTC.

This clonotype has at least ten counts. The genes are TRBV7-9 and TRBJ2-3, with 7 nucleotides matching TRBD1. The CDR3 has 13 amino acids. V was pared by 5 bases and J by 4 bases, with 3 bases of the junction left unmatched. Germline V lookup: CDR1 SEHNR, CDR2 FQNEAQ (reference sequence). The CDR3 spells CASSQGTADTQYF. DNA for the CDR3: TGTGCCAGCAGCCAGGGGACAGCAGATACGCAGTATTTT. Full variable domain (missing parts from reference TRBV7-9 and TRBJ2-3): DTGVSQNPRHKITKRGQNVTFRCDPISEHNRLYWYRQTLGQGPEFLTYFQNEAQLEKSRLLSDRFSAERPKGSFSTLEIQRTEQGDSAMYLCASSQGTADTQYFGPGTRLTVL.

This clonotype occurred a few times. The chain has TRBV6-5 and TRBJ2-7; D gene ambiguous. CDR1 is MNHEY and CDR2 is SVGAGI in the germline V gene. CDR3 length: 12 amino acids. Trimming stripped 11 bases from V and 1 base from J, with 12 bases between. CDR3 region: CACTSTSYEQYF. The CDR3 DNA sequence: TGTGCCTGCACCAGTACTTCCTACGAGCAGTACTTC.

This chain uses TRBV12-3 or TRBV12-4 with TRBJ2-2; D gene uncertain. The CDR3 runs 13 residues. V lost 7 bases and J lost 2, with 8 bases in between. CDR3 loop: CASNTANTGELFF. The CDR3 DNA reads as TGTGCCAGCAACACAGCTAACACCGGGGAGCTGTTTTTT.

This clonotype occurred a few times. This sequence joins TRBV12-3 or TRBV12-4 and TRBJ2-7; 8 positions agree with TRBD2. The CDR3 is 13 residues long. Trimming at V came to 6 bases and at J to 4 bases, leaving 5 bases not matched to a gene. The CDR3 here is CASRMSGSYEQYF. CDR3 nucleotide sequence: TGTGCCAGCAGGATGAGCGGGAGTTACGAGCAGTACTTC.

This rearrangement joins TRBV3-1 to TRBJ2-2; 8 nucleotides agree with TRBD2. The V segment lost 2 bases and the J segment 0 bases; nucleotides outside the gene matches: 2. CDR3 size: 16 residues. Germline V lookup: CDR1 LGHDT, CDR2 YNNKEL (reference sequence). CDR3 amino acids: CASSQTSGANTGELFF. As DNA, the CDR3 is TGTGCCAGCAGCCAAACTAGCGGCGCGAACACCGGGGAGCTGTTTTTT.

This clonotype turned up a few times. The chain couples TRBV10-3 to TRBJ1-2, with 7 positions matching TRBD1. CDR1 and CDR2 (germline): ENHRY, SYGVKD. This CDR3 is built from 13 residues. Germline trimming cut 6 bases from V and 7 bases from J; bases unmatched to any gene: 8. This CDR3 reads CAISPDREAGYTF. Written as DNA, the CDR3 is TGTGCCATCAGCCCCGACAGGGAGGCTGGCTACACCTTC.

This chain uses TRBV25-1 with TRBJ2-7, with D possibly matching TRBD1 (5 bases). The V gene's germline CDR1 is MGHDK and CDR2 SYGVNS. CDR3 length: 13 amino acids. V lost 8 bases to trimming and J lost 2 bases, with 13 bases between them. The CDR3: CASGLGHPYEQYF. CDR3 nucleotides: TGTGCCAGCGGATTAGGACACCCCTACGAGCAGTACTTC.

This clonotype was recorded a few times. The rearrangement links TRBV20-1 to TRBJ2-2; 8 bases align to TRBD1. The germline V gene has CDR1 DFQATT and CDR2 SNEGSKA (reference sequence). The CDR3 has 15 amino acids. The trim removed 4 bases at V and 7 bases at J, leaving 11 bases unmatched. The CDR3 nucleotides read TGCAGTGCTACGACAACAGGGGGTGGGTTCGGGGAGCTGTTTTTT. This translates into CSATTTGGGFGELFF.